The 5 T cell receptor beta chains presented below share a single source sample, sequenced in a study of T cells in Graves' hyperthyroidism and ophthalmopathy. From RNA transcripts, TCR beta CDR3 regions were amplified. In the first-round RT-PCR of the TCR CDR3, the HTBI primer set was used. TCRdb redid the calling of the multiplex PCR reads with MiXCR, one entry per CDR3 protein. The sample lists around 420,000 distinct CDR3 sequences; about 15% were seen once. Source material: blood. The receptor source for this set is a woman in her late teens or twenties with Graves' hyperthyroidism.

This clonotype was seen ten or more times. V and J are TRBV6-5 and TRBJ1-5; no definite D call. There are 13 residues in the CDR3. CDR1 MNHEY and CDR2 SVGAGI come from the germline V gene. V lost 2 bases and J 4 bases, leaving 6 bases between the germline ends. CDR3 protein: CASSYVGNQPQHF. CDR3 DNA: TGTGCCAGCAGTTACGTAGGTAATCAGCCCCAGCATTTT.

This clonotype came up many times. The V call is TRBV7-8, the J call TRBJ1-2, with a tentative D call TRBD1 (5 bases). The CDR3 has 15 residues. Trimming left V 5 bases short and J 0 bases short, with 13 bases between. Germline V lookup: CDR1 SGHVS, CDR2 FQNEAQ. The CDR3 spells CASSKRDGANYGYTF. The CDR3 bases are TGTGCCAGCAGCAAACGGGACGGAGCTAACTATGGCTACACCTTC.

Points on this clonotype: This could be a read error, since a much larger clone is one nucleotide away. The chain is built from TRBV25-1 and TRBJ2-7; TRBD1 or TRBD2 may be the D gene (5 bases each). CDR1 is MGHDK, CDR2 SYGVNS, per germline. This CDR3 region has 16 residues. The CDR3: CVSSESFRESYNEQYF. CDR3 DNA: TGTGTCAGCAGTGAGAGTTTCAGGGAGAGTTACAACGAGCAGTACTTC.

In its sample, this clonotype was seen many times. This sequence joins TRBV24-1 and TRBJ2-1; 7 nucleotides match TRBD1. V was pared by 4 bases and J by 4 bases, with 3 bases of the junction left unmatched. Germline V gene sequence: CDR1 KGHDR, CDR2 SFDVKD. CDR3 length: 14 residues. The CDR3 is CATSEGRGYNEQFF. CDR3 bases: TGTGCCACCAGTGAGGGCAGGGGGTACAATGAGCAGTTCTTC.

The V call is TRBV15, the J call TRBJ1-4, with TRBD1 as a possible D gene (5 bases). Germline lookup yields CDR1 LNHNV and CDR2 YYDKDF (reference sequence). The CDR3 totals 16 residues. Trimming shortened V by 3 bases and J by 0 bases, and 11 bases separated the two germline ends. CDR3 residues: CATSRDGTATNEKLFF. The DNA for the CDR3 is TGTGCCACCAGCAGGGACGGGACGGCAACTAATGAAAAACTGTTTTTT.